This note documents a single T cell receptor (beta chain) sequence. Its target is not known. The germline V gene encodes CDR1 LNHNV and CDR2 YYDKDF (reference sequence). The CDR3 spans 12 residues. The ends were cut back, 1 base at V and 10 bases at J, with 7 bases in the middle. The assay used deep level. Method: immunoSEQ multiplex PCR; TCRdb's copy keeps in-frame clones and lacks some. The sample records around 2,000,000 clones, about 93% being singletons. The sample belongs to a study of shared clonotypes between healthy human individuals. Findings and caveats of the study: Non-shared clonotypes were found to have lower generation probabilities than the clonotypes that were shared by all four of the sorted-subset donors. Only blood samples were collected, and tissue repertoires likely differ.

Positive CCR7 selection of CD45RO-negative cells yielded the naive CD8 cells, and terminally differentiated effector memory CD45RA+ cells were excluded. Source material: naive CD8+ T cells from PBMCs. The receptor was isolated from a man in his late teens or twenties in good health. Some clones in this sample may be carry-over from other donors' samples. The gene calls are TRBV15 and TRBJ1-4; no definite D call. The CDR3 region has the DNA TGTGCCACCAGCAGAGGGGAGGGAAAACTGTTTTTT. It encodes CATSRGEGKLFF. Complete variable domain (other parts from reference TRBV15 and TRBJ1-4): DAMVIQNPRYQVTQFGKPVTLSCSQTLNHNVMYWYQQKSSQAPKLLFHYYDKDFNNEADTPDNFQSRRPNTSFCFLDIRSPGLGDTAMYLCATSRGEGKLFFGSGTQLSVL.